A selection of T cell receptor beta chains follows, all from one sample in a study of early T cells in non-severe SARS-CoV-2 infection. TCRdb fed the 5' RACE reads into MiXCR, producing one record per CDR3 protein. There are about 35,000 distinct CDR3 sequences in the sample; approximately 8% occur only once, and roughly an eighth lies in the top ten. Sample: whole blood, taken at baseline. The receptors stem from an adult who was a healthcare worker with PCR-confirmed SARS-CoV-2 infection or an uninfected control (not recorded which). CDR3s include the opening cysteine and the closing phenylalanine or tryptophan. Each record gives: V gene, CDR3 protein.

>TRBV9
CASSVVGDYVNTEAFF
>TRBV21-1
CASSKGAGGRTDTQYF
>TRBV7-2
CASSSADGANEKLFF
>TRBV18
CASSPQPPGTGGKGTQYF
>TRBV6-6
CASRSPPGGREQFF
>TRBV7-9
CASSLGGGGTDTQYF
>TRBV3-1
CASSQYSTYEQYF
>TRBV4-1
CASSTMGGSYEQYF
>TRBV12-3/TRBV12-4
CASNYDRQETQYF
>TRBV5-4
CASSFGLNYGYTF
>TRBV6-5
CASRGSQVEETQYF
>TRBV7-9
CASTSQGLAKNIQYF
>TRBV6-1
CASSAPGRHNNEQFF
>TRBV12-3/TRBV12-4
CASSFGAAMNTEAFF
>TRBV6-5
CASSITQNTEAFF
>TRBV13
CASRPLGDRTTGELFF
>TRBV7-6
CASSYGQGTREQFF
>TRBV12-3/TRBV12-4
CASSSPSGGALEQYF
>TRBV5-1
CASSLGPGSTSYEQYF
>TRBV7-9
CASSLTSGGPETQYF
>TRBV7-6
CASTANPTDTQYF
>TRBV11-2
CASSLGGHEQFF
>TRBV6-1
CANGQGLSYEQYF
>TRBV3-2
CASSPKRDRYYEQYF
>TRBV4-3
CASSQGWGTGGYEQYF
>TRBV20-1
CSAGGEGFQETQYF
>TRBV12-3/TRBV12-4
CASSLGAGHGYTF